This record looks at one TCR beta chain sequence and its context. Antigen unknown. These data are taken from a study of Ad26.COV2.S vaccination and SARS-CoV-2 variants. The repertoire was sequenced with immunoSEQ multiplex PCR; TCRdb's copy has only in-frame clones and lacks some. This sample carries roughly 420,000 clones, roughly 90% of them seen once, and the ten largest clones take 3.6%. Treatment here: around 19 received Ad26.COV2.S at low or high dose, single or two shots; roughly 5 received placebo; per-sample allocation not given. Sampling occurred on day 63 after the first vaccine or placebo injection. General study results and limits: Analyses that measured TCR breadth and depth may have underestimated total T cell responses.

Looked up from germline, CDR1 is SEHNR and CDR2 is FQNEAQ (reference sequence). CDR3 length equals 15 residues. V gave up 4 bases and J gave up 6 bases; unmatched junction bases: 6. This clonotype was sampled from a person between 18 and 59 years old who received the Ad26.COV2.S COVID-19 vaccine or a placebo. The V call is TRBV7-9, the J call TRBJ1-6; 7 nucleotides agree with TRBD1. Sequenced here: peripheral blood, sampled in a trial of Ad26.COV2.S vaccine versus placebo. The CDR3 nucleotides read TGTGCCAGCAGCTCCCAGACAGGGACTAATTCACCCCTCCACTTT. It is translated as CASSSQTGTNSPLHF.